The 8 T cell receptor beta chains reported below all come from one sample, sequenced in a study of cytomegalovirus exposure and HLA in healthy donors. Primers for the PCR totalled 60 Vbeta and 13 Jbeta. Repertoires were generated with immunoSEQ multiplex PCR, while TCRdb's copy carries only in-frame clones and drops some. The data hold around 120,000 clones, with 80% to 85% observed a single time. The sequencing input was PBMCs. These receptors were collected from a human donor in good health.

This clone was seen once. This chain connects TRBV6-5 to TRBJ2-1, with 14 nucleotides matching TRBD2. Germline loops: CDR1 MNHEY, CDR2 SVGAGI. The CDR3 is made up of 16 amino acids. After removal of 2 bases from V and 7 bases from J, the junction contained 4 bases not matched to a gene. CDR3 amino acids: CASSYRLAGGPNEQFF. The CDR3 nucleotides are TGTGCCAGCAGTTACCGACTAGCGGGGGGGCCAAATGAGCAGTTCTTC.

The genes are TRBV2 and TRBJ2-5, with 8 bases that match TRBD2. The trim removed 4 bases at V and 5 bases at J, leaving 3 bases unmatched. This CDR3 has 13 amino acids. Germline CDR1 is SNHLY and CDR2 is FYNNEI. CDR3 region: CASSVRGAETQYF. The CDR3 region has the DNA TGTGCCAGCAGTGTGCGGGGGGCGGAGACCCAGTACTTC.

The sample holds one count of this clone. The chain employs TRBV7-2 and TRBJ2-5; 10 bases agree with TRBD2. The V and J ends lost 4 bases and 0 bases, in that order; junction bases with no gene match: 2. The CDR3 sequence is 15 residues long. Germline V CDR1 and CDR2: SGHTA, FQGNSA. The CDR3: CASSSSGGYQETQYF. The DNA of the CDR3 is TGTGCCAGCAGCTCTAGCGGGGGCTACCAAGAGACCCAGTACTTC. Full variable domain (rest looked up from reference TRBV7-2 and TRBJ2-5): GAGVSQSPSNKVTEKGKDVELRCDPISGHTALYWYRQSLGQGLEFLIYFQGNSAPDKSGLPSDRFSAERTGGSVSTLTIQRTQQEDSAVYLCASSSSGGYQETQYFGPGTRLLVL.

This clone was counted a few times. The V call is TRBV19, the J call TRBJ2-3; D is ambiguous. Germline lookup yields CDR1 LNHDA and CDR2 SQIVND (reference sequence). This CDR3 is 12 amino acids long. Trimming took off 6 bases at V and 3 bases at J, with 7 bases between the two ends. The CDR3 DNA follows: TGTGCCAGTAGCGTGGAGACAGATACGCAGTATTTT. Amino acid sequence: CASSVETDTQYF.

The V gene is TRBV19, the J gene TRBJ2-5, with TRBD1 matching 8 bases. Germline V gene data show CDR1 as LNHDA and CDR2 as SQIVND (reference sequence). This CDR3 region has 14 residues. Trimming at V came to 6 bases and at J to 5 bases, leaving 8 bases not matched to a gene. CDR3 sequence: CASSPRGPIETQYF. In nucleotides, the CDR3 is TGTGCCAGTAGCCCCAGGGGGCCAATTGAGACCCAGTACTTC.

The chain combines TRBV7-8 with TRBJ1-1; D remains ambiguous. CDR3 length equals 14 residues. Germline CDR1 SGHVS, CDR2 FQNEAQ. Trimming took off 1 base at V and 2 bases at J, with 8 bases between the two ends. The CDR3 loop is CASSLGRTNTEAFF. CDR3 DNA: TGTGCCAGCAGCTTAGGGAGAACTAACACTGAAGCTTTCTTT.

V gene TRBV6-8 combines with J gene TRBJ2-5; D perhaps matches TRBD2 (6 bases). The CDR3 sequence is 19 residues long. V was trimmed by 6 bases and J by 1 base, leaving 27 bases between them. The germline V gene has CDR1 MNHGY and CDR2 SAAAGT. In DNA, the CDR3 is TGTGCCAGCAGACCAGAACGGGGTCGGGCGGGGAGTCTCCAAGAGACCCAGTACTTC. This codes for CASRPERGRAGSLQETQYF.

The rearrangement uses TRBV5-5 and TRBJ2-1; TRBD2 agrees at 8 bases. CDR1 SGHKS and CDR2 YYEKEE come from the germline V gene (reference sequence). Losses at the gene ends were 4 bases for V and 6 bases for J; bases not matched to a gene: 9. This CDR3 is 15 amino acids long. CDR3 protein: CASSQDPGGPNEQFF. CDR3 DNA: TGTGCCAGCAGCCAAGATCCGGGGGGGCCCAATGAGCAGTTCTTC. Looking up the rest from reference TRBV5-5 and TRBJ2-1 gives the full variable domain: DAGVTQSPTHLIKTRGQQVTLRCSPISGHKSVSWYQQVLGQGPQFIFQYYEKEERGRGNFPDRFSARQFPNYSSELNVNALLLGDSALYLCASSQDPGGPNEQFFGPGTRLTVL.